This TCR beta chain came from a study of identical twins. CDR3 length: 13 amino acids. V lost 4 bases and J 0 bases, leaving 6 bases between the germline ends. Template switching, a step in the protocol, added a universal primer site, and cDNA carried unique molecular identifiers. One entry per CDR3 protein results from TCRdb running MiXCR on the 5' RACE reads. Of around 300,000 distinct CDR3 sequences listed, more than 6.5% are singletons. Concerning this clonotype itself: The antigen remains unidentified.

Study findings and constraints: Recombination models fit unrelated individuals' TCR alpha sharing but underestimated twins'. In drawing conclusions, the study used cross-sectional statistical analysis and did not follow the same donors.

The same data also went into a second study, on yellow fever vaccine responses in identical twins. According to that study: Reportedly, twins' vaccine T cell responses looked partly convergent and partly personalized.

The sequenced material came from memory (CD45RO+) T cells sorted from blood. The clonotype comes from a woman between 18 and 30 years old in good health. This sequence joins TRBV12-3 or TRBV12-4 and TRBJ1-2; D remains unclear. The CDR3 bases are TGTGCCAGCAGTTCCGGTACTAACTATGGCTACACCTTC. Translation gives CASSSGTNYGYTF.